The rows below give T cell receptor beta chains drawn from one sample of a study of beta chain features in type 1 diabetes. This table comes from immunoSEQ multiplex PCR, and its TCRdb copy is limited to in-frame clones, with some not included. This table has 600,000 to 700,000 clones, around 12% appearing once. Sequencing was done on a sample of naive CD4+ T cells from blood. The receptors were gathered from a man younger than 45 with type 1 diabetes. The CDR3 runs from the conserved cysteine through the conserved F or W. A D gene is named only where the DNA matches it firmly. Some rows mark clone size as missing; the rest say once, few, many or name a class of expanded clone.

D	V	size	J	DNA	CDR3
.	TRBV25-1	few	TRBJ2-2	TGTGCCAGCAGTGATTCCCAGACCGTAAACGGGGAGCTGTTTTTT	CASSDSQTVNGELFF
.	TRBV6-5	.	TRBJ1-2	TGTGCCAGCAGTTACTCGAACCACTTTAACTATGGCTACACCTTC	CASSYSNHFNYGYTF
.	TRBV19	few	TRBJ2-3	TGTGCCAGTAGTTTACACCGGGACGGGGTCTCAGATACGCAGTATTTT	CASSLHRDGVSDTQYF
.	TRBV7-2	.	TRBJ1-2	TGTGCCAGCAGCTTGGACAGCTCCTACTATGGCTACACCTTC	CASSLDSSYYGYTF
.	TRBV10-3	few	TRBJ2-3	TGTGCCATCAGTGAGCCCGGGGGGCCAGATACGCAGTATTTT	CAISEPGGPDTQYF
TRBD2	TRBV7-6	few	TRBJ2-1	TGTGCCAGCAGCTTTTTCGGAAAGCGGGGGGACTACAATGAGCAGTTCTTC	CASSFFGKRGDYNEQFF
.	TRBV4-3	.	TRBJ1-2	TGCGCCAGCAGCCAAGAGGCACGGCCATATGGCTACACCTTC	CASSQEARPYGYTF
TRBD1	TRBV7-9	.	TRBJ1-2	TGTGCCAGCAGCTTATCCCGGACAGGAAACTATGGCTACACCTTC	CASSLSRTGNYGYTF
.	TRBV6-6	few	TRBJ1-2	TGTGCCAGCAGTTACGGTAGGGGAAGTGGCTACACCTTC	CASSYGRGSGYTF
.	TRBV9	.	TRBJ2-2	TGTGCCAGCAGCGAGAAGACTAGTACCGGGGAGCTGTTTTTT	CASSEKTSTGELFF
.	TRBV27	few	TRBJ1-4	TGTGCCAGCAGTTTAACGGGAGTAGGTGAAAAACTGTTTTTT	CASSLTGVGEKLFF
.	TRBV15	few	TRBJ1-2	TGTGCCACCAGCAGAGTGGGGACGTATGGCTACACCTTC	CATSRVGTYGYTF
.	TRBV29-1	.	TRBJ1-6	TGCAGCGTTGAAGTATACGGGGTCCGGAATTCACCCCTCCACTTT	CSVEVYGVRNSPLHF
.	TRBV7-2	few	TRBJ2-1	TGTGCCAGCAGCTTAGCCCAGGGAGGAAGCTACAATGAGCAGTTCTTC	CASSLAQGGSYNEQFF
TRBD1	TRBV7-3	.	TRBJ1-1	TGTGCCAGCAGCATTCACAGGGGAACTGAAGCTTTCTTT	CASSIHRGTEAFF
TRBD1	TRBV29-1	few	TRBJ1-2	TGCAGCGTTGAAGAGGTCAGGGGGTCCTTTGGCTACACCTTC	CSVEEVRGSFGYTF
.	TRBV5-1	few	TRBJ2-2	TGCGCCAGCACGCAGGGCCCCGGGGAGCTGTTTTTT	CASTQGPGELFF
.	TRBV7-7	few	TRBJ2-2	TGTGCTAGCAGCTTAGTTCGGGCGGGGAGCACCGGGGAGCTGTTTTTT	CASSLVRAGSTGELFF
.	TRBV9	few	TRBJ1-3	TGTGCCAGCAGCGTAGTCGGCCTCTCTGGAAACACCATATATTTT	CASSVVGLSGNTIYF
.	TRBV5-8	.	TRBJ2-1	TGTGCCAGCAGCTGGGCCCAACAGGGACCCTACAATGAGCAGTTCTTC	CASSWAQQGPYNEQFF
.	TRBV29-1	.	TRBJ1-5	TGCAGCGTTCAAGACGGTATCAATCAGCCCCAGCATTTT	CSVQDGINQPQHF
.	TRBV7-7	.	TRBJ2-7	TGTGCTAGCAGCTTAGGCCCCCCGCGTCGTAACGAGCAGTACTTC	CASSLGPPRRNEQYF
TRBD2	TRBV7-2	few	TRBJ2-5	TGTGCCAGCAGCCTTCGACTAGCGGGGGCCCAAGAGACCCAGTACTTC	CASSLRLAGAQETQYF
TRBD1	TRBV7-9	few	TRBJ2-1	TGTGCCAGCAGCTCGGGACAGGGGTACTACAATGAGCAGTTCTTC	CASSSGQGYYNEQFF
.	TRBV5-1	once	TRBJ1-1	TGCGCCAGCAGCTCCCCCGGTGGGGGGACTGAAGCTTTCTTT	CASSSPGGGTEAFF
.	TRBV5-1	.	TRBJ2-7	TGCGCCAGCAGCTTGGGCGGGGGCGGACTCTACGAGCAGTACTTC	CASSLGGGGLYEQYF
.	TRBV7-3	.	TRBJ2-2	TGTGCCAGCAGCCAAACAGGGTCCCCCGGGGAGCTGTTTTTT	CASSQTGSPGELFF